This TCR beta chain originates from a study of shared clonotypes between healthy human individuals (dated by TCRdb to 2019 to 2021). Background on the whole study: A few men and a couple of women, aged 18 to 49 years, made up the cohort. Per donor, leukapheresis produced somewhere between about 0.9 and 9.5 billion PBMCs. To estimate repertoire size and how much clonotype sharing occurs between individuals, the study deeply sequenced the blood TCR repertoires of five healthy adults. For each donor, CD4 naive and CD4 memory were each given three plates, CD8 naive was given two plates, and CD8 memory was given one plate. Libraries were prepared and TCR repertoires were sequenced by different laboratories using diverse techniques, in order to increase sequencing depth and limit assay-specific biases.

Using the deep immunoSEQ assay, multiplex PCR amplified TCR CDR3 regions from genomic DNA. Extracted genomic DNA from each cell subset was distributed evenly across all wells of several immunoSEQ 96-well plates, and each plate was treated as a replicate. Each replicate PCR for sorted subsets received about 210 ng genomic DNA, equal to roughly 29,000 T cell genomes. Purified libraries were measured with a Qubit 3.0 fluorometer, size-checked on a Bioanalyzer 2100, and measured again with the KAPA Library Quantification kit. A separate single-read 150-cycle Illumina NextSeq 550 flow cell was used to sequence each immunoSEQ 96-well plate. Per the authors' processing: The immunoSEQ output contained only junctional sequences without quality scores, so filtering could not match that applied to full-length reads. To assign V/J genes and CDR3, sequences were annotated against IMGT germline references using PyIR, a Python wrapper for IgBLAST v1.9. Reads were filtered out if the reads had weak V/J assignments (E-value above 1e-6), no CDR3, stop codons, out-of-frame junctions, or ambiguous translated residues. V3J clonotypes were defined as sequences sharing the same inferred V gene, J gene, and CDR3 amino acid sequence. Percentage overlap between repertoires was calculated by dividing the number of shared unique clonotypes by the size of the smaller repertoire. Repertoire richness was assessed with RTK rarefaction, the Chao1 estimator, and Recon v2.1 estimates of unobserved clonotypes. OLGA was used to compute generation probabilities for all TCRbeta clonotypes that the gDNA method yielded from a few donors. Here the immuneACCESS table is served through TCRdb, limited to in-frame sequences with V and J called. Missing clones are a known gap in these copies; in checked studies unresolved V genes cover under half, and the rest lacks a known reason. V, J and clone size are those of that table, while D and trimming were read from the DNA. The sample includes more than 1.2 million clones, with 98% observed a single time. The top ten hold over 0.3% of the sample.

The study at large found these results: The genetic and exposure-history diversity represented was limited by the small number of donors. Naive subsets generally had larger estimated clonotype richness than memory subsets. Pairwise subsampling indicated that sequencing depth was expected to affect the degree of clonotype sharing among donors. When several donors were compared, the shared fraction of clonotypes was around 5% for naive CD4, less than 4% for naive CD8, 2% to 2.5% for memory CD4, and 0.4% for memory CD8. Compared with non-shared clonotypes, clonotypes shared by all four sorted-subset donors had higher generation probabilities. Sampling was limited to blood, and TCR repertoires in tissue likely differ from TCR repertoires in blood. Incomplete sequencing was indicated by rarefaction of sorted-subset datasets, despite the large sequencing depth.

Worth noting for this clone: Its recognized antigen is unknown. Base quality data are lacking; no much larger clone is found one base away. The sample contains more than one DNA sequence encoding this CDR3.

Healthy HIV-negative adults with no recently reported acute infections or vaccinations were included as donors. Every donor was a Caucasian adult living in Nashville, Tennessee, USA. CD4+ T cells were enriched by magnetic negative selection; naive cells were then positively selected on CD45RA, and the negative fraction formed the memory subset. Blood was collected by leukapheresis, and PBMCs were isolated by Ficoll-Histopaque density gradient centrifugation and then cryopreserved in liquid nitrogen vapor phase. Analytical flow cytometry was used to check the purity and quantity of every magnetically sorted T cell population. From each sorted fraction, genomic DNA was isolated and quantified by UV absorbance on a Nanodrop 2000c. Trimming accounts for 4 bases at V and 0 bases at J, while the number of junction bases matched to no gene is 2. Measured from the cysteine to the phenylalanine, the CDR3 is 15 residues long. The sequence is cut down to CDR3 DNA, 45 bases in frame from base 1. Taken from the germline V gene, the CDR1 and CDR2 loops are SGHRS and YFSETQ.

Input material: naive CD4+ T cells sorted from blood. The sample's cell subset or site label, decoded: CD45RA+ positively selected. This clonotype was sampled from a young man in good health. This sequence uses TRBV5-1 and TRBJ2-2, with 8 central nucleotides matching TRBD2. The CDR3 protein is CASSPGLANTGELFF. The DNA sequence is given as TGCGCCAGCAGCCCGGGACTAGCGAACACCGGGGAGCTGTTTTTT.